These 19 T cell receptor beta chains share one sample of origin, sequenced in a study of blood T cell repertoires in COVID-19 (dated by TCRdb to about 2020). The library was prepared using the immunoSEQ multiplex PCR assay. TCRdb holds this immuneACCESS table with in-frame rearrangements only. Some clones are missing; in checked studies, unresolved V genes explain under half, and the rest has no known cause. This sample lists fewer than 85,000 clones; roughly 85% were detected once. The top ten hold roughly 5.4% of the sample. Material: peripheral blood. The receptors shown here come from a man in his 60s with acute or convalescent COVID-19.

The V and J genes are TRBV7-8 and TRBJ1-2, with a possible D match to TRBD1 (5 bases). The V gene lost 0 bases and the J gene lost 2 bases, with 16 bases spanning the gap. In germline, CDR1 is SGHVS, CDR2 FQNEAQ. The CDR3 length is 17 residues. The CDR3 sequence: CASSLAYGRDENYGYTF. The DNA for the CDR3 is TGTGCCAGCAGCTTAGCGTACGGCAGGGATGAAAACTATGGCTACACCTTC.

The V call is TRBV13, the J call TRBJ2-5, with 8 bases fitting TRBD2. V was clipped by 5 bases and J by 1 base; unmatched bases: 6. The germline CDR1 and CDR2 sequences are PRHDT and FYEKMQ (reference sequence). CDR3 size: 15 residues. This chain's CDR3 is CASSPRGGLQETQYF. DNA of the CDR3: TGTGCCAGCAGCCCCCGGGGGGGCCTCCAAGAGACCCAGTACTTC. Complete variable domain (other parts from reference TRBV13 and TRBJ2-5): AAGVIQSPRHLIKEKRETATLKCYPIPRHDTVYWYQQGPGQDPQFLISFYEKMQSDKGSIPDRFSAQQFSDYHSELNMSSLELGDSALYFCASSPRGGLQETQYFGPGTRLLVL.

V and J are TRBV6-2 or TRBV6-3 and TRBJ2-4; D possibly corresponds to TRBD1 (7 bases). The CDR3 runs 16 residues. Per germline, CDR1 MNHEY and CDR2 SVGEGT. V dropped 2 bases and J dropped 5 bases, with 16 bases sitting between them. This CDR3 reads CASSYAPARGENIQYF. For the CDR3, the DNA is TGTGCCAGCAGTTACGCCCCGGCCAGGGGGGAAAACATTCAGTACTTC.

V usage is TRBV4-1 and J usage is TRBJ2-7; weak D call: TRBD1 (5 bases). The germline V gene encodes CDR1 MGHRA and CDR2 YSYEKL. There are 14 residues in the CDR3. V dropped 3 bases and J dropped 2 bases, with 11 bases sitting between them. CDR3 coding DNA: TGCGCCAGCAGCCAGATGGCAGGGCCCTACGAGCAGTACTTC. The encoded protein is CASSQMAGPYEQYF.

The J gene is TRBJ1-1, the V gene TRBV7-2; 9 bases map to TRBD1. The V segment lost 2 bases and the J segment 10 bases; nucleotides outside the gene matches: 11. This CDR3 contains 15 residues. Germline V gene lookup returns CDR1 SGHTA and CDR2 FQGNSA. The CDR3 DNA is TGTGCCAGCAGCTTACACACACCGGGACAGGGTGGAGCTTTCTTT. It translates to CASSLHTPGQGGAFF.

The gene calls are TRBV5-6 and TRBJ1-2; D is uncertain. The V end lost 3 bases, the J end lost 8 bases, and 14 bases lay between the germline ends. Germline V CDR1 and CDR2: SGHDT, YYEEEE. The length of the CDR3 is 13 residues. CDR3: CASSSVTAVGYTF. CDR3 bases: TGTGCCAGCAGCTCGGTGACGGCGGTAGGCTACACCTTC.

This sequence joins TRBV14 and TRBJ2-3; D is possibly TRBD2 (6 bases). Germline CDR1 reads SGHDN; CDR2 reads FVKESK. The CDR3 runs to 17 residues. V was shortened by 1 base and J by 0 bases, with 14 bases between the two germline ends. This chain's CDR3 is CASSQGRGGTSTDTQYF. The CDR3 nucleotides are TGTGCCAGCAGCCAAGGCCGGGGAGGAACTAGCACAGATACGCAGTATTTT. Variable domain in full (rest from reference TRBV14 and TRBJ2-3): EAGVTQFPSHSVIEKGQTVTLRCDPISGHDNLYWYRRVMGKEIKFLLHFVKESKQDESGMPNNRFLAERTGGTYSTLKVQPAELEDSGVYFCASSQGRGGTSTDTQYFGPGTRLTVL.

The genes are TRBV5-5 and TRBJ1-5, with D perhaps TRBD1 (6 bases). The CDR3 is 15 amino acids. Germline CDR1 reads SGHKS; CDR2 reads YYEKEE (reference sequence). The germline V and J ends were trimmed by 1 base and 5 bases, with 13 bases remaining between them. CDR3 nucleotide sequence: TGTGCCAGCAGCTTGCTGGGGGGGCTGGATCAGCCCCAGCATTTT. This encodes CASSLLGGLDQPQHF.

This sequence joins TRBV6-1 and TRBJ2-1, with TRBD2 matching over 8 bases. V trimming: 4 bases; J trimming: 5 bases; junction bases outside the gene matches: 13. CDR3 length: 17 amino acids. Germline CDR1 and CDR2: MNHNS and SASEGT. As DNA, the CDR3 is TGTGCCAGCAGTGCCCTGATCGGGCTAGCGGGTGACAATGAGCAGTTCTTC. It yields the protein CASSALIGLAGDNEQFF.

The gene calls are TRBV27 and TRBJ1-1; 9 bases are shared with TRBD1. Germline V gives CDR1 MNHEY, CDR2 SMNVEV (reference sequence). This CDR3 has 16 amino acids. The trim removed 5 bases at V and 7 bases at J, leaving 14 bases unmatched. CDR3 nucleotides: TGTGCCAGCAGTACCTACAGGGGGCGCGTTATGGGTGAAGCTTTCTTT. Amino acid sequence: CASSTYRGRVMGEAFF.

The chain links TRBV29-1 to TRBJ2-3, with D possibly TRBD2 on 5 matching bases. The germline V gene has CDR1 SQVTM and CDR2 ANQGSEA. The CDR3 spans 14 residues. The germline V and J ends were trimmed by 7 bases and 0 bases, with 14 bases remaining between them. CDR3 sequence: CSATYEGSTDTQYF. In DNA, the CDR3 is TGCAGCGCCACCTACGAGGGAAGCACAGATACGCAGTATTTT.

The rearrangement joins TRBV6-2 or TRBV6-3 to TRBJ1-5, with D perhaps TRBD1 (6 bases). Germline CDR1 reads MNHEY; CDR2 reads SVGEGT. The CDR3 extends over 13 amino acids. Trimming removed 4 bases at V and 4 bases at J, with 8 bases between. The CDR3 sequence: CASSFQGNQPQHF. As DNA, the CDR3 is TGTGCCAGCAGTTTCCAGGGGAATCAGCCCCAGCATTTT.

The chain joins TRBV27 to TRBJ1-2; 8 bases align to TRBD1. J was trimmed by 4 bases and V by 5 bases; bases with no gene match: 3. This CDR3 is built from 13 residues. Germline-derived CDR1 and CDR2 are MNHEY and SMNVEV (reference sequence). The CDR3 loop is CASSQGAGYGYTF. CDR3 DNA: TGTGCCAGCAGTCAGGGGGCAGGCTATGGCTACACCTTC.

The chain combines TRBV4-3 with TRBJ1-1; no definite D call. Germline lookup yields CDR1 LGHNA and CDR2 YSLEER. V was clipped by 3 bases and J by 5 bases, with 10 bases between them. The CDR3 contains 13 residues. The CDR3 nucleotides are TGCGCCAGCAGCCAGATACAATCGACTGAAGCTTTCTTT. Amino acids: CASSQIQSTEAFF.

The chain is built from TRBV10-1 and TRBJ1-6; TRBD1 aligns across 9 bases. This CDR3 is 14 amino acids long. Germline CDR1 is WNHNN and CDR2 is SYGVQD (reference sequence). J lost 8 bases, V lost 2 bases, and 1 base had no gene match. The CDR3 DNA follows: TGCGCCAGCAGTGAGGGGGACAGGGATTCACCCCTCCACTTT. Protein product: CASSEGDRDSPLHF.

This clone turned up a few times. This chain joins TRBV11-2 and TRBJ1-3; TRBD1 aligns across 7 bases. The germline V gene has CDR1 SGHAT and CDR2 FQNNGV. V lost 1 base to trimming and J lost 0 bases; unmatched junction nucleotides: 0. The CDR3 is 15 residues long. The CDR3 here is CASSLGDSSGNTIYF. The CDR3 nucleotides are TGTGCCAGCAGCTTAGGGGACAGCTCTGGAAACACCATATATTTT.

This sequence joins TRBV19 and TRBJ2-1; TRBD2 is a possible D gene (7 bases). CDR1 and CDR2 from the germline V gene are LNHDA and SQIVND (reference sequence). The V end lost 5 bases, the J end lost 13 bases, and 18 bases lay between the germline ends. This CDR3 is 13 amino acids long. CDR3 protein: CASSYTGGPDQFF. The CDR3 coding sequence is TGTGCCAGTAGTTATACCGGGGGGCCGGATCAGTTCTTC. The variable domain in full, with the rest retrieved from reference TRBV19 and TRBJ2-1, is DGGITQSPKYLFRKEGQNVTLSCEQNLNHDAMYWYRQDPGQGLRLIYYSQIVNDFQKGDIAEGYSVSREKKESFPLTVTSAQKNPTAFYLCASSYTGGPDQFFGPGTRLTVL.

The rearrangement links TRBV11-3 to TRBJ2-2; D ambiguous. CDR3 length: 15 amino acids. Germline lookup yields CDR1 SGHNT and CDR2 YENEEA. Trimming left V 0 bases short and J 0 bases short, with 5 bases between. DNA of the CDR3: TGTGCCAGCAGCTTAGACTACTCGAACACCGGGGAGCTGTTTTTT. Translating gives CASSLDYSNTGELFF.

This chain uses TRBV19 with TRBJ1-2; D possibly corresponds to TRBD1 (5 bases). The V gene's germline CDR1 is LNHDA and CDR2 SQIVND (reference sequence). V was pared by 10 bases and J by 4 bases, with 13 bases between. The CDR3 spans 12 residues. The CDR3 DNA sequence: TGTGCCATTAGCCGGGGGACCTATGGCTACACCTTC. This codes for CAISRGTYGYTF.